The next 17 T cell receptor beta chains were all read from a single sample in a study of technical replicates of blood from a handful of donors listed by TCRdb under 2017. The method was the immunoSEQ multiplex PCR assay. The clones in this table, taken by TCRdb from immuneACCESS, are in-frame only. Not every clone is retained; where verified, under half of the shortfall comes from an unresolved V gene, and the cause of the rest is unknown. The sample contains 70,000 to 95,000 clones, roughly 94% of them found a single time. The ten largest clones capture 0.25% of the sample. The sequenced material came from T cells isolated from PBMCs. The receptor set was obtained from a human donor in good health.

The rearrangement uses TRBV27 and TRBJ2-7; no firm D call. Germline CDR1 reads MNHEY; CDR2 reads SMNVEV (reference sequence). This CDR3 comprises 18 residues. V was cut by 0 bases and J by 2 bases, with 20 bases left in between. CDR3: CASSLSLFESGSPYEQYF. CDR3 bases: TGTGCCAGCAGTTTATCGTTATTTGAGTCCGGTAGCCCCTACGAGCAGTACTTC.

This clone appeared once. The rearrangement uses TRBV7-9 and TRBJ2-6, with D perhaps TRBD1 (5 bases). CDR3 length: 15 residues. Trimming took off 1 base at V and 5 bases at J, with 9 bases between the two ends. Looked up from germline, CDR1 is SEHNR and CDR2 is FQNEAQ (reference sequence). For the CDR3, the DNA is TGTGCCAGCAGCTTAGAATGGACACGGGCCAACGTCCTGACTTTC. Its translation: CASSLEWTRANVLTF.

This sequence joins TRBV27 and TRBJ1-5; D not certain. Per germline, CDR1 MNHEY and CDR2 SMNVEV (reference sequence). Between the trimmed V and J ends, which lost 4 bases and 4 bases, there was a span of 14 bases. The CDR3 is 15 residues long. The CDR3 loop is CASSSLLELNQPQHF. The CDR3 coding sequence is TGTGCCAGCAGTTCCCTCCTCGAACTGAATCAGCCCCAGCATTTT.

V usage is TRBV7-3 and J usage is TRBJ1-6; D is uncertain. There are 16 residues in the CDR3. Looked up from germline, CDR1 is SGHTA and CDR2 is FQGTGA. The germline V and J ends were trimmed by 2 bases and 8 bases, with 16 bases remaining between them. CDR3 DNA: TGTGCCAGCAGCTTACGCCCTACCCACTCCGATTCACCCCTCCACTTT. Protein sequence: CASSLRPTHSDSPLHF. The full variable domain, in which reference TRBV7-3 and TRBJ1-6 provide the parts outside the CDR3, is GAGVSQTPSNKVTEKGKYVELRCDPISGHTALYWYRQSLGQGPEFLIYFQGTGAADDSGLPNDRFFAVRPEGSVSTLKIQRTERGDSAVYLCASSLRPTHSDSPLHFGNGTRLTVT.

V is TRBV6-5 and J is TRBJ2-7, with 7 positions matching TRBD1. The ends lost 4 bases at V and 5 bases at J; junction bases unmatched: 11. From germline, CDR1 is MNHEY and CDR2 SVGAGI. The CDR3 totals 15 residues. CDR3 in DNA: TGTGCCAGCAGTTCGCCCCGACAGGGTTGGGACGAGCAGTACTTC. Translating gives CASSSPRQGWDEQYF.

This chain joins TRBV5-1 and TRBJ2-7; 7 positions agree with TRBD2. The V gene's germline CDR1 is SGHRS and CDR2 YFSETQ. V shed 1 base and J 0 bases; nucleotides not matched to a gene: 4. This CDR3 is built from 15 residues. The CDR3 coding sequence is TGCGCCAGCAGCTTGAGGCTAGCGGACTCCTACGAGCAGTACTTC. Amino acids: CASSLRLADSYEQYF.

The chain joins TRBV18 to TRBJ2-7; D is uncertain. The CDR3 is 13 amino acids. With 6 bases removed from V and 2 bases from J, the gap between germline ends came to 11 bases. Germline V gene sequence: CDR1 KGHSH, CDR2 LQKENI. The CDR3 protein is CASSRSSTYEQYF. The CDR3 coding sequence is TGTGCCAGCTCCCGTTCGAGCACCTACGAGCAGTACTTC.

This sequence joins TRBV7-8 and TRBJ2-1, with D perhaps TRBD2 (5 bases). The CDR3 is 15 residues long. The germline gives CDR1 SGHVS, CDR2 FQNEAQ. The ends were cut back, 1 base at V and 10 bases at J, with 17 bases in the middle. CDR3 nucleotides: TGTGCCAGCAGCTTAGGAGGGTCGGTTGTGGAGGAGCAGTTCTTC. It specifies CASSLGGSVVEEQFF.

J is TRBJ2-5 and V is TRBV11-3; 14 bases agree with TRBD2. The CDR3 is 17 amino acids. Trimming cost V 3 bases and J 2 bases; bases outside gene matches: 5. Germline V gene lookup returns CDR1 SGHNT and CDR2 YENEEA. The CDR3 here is CASSFRTSGGNQETQYF. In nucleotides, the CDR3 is TGTGCCAGCAGCTTTCGGACTAGCGGGGGGAATCAAGAGACCCAGTACTTC.

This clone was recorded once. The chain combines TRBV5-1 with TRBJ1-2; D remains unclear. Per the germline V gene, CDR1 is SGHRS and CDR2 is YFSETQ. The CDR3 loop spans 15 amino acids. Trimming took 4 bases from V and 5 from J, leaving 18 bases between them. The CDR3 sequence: CASSPDLGSGYGYTF. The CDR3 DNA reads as TGCGCCAGCAGCCCAGACCTCGGCTCGGGGTATGGCTACACCTTC.

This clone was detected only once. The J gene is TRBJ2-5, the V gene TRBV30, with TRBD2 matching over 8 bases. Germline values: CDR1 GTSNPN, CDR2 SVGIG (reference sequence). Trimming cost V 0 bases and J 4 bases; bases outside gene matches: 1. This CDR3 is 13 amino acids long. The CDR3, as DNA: TGTGCCTGGAGTGTTCTAGCGGGAGAGACCCAGTACTTC. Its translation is CAWSVLAGETQYF.

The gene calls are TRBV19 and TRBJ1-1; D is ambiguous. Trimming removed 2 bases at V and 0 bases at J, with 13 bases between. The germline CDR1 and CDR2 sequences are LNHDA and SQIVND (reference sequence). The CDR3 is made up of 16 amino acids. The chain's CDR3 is CASSINARLMNTEAFF. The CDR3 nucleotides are TGTGCCAGTAGTATAAATGCCAGACTAATGAACACTGAAGCTTTCTTT.

The CDR3 DNA follows: TGTGCCACCTTAGACATCAACACCGGGGAGCTGTTTTTT. Translation: CATLDINTGELFF. V is TRBV7-9 and J is TRBJ2-2; D call uncertain. Trimming left V 10 bases short and J 2 bases short, with 11 bases between. CDR1 and CDR2 (germline): SEHNR, FQNEAQ (reference sequence). This CDR3 has 13 residues.

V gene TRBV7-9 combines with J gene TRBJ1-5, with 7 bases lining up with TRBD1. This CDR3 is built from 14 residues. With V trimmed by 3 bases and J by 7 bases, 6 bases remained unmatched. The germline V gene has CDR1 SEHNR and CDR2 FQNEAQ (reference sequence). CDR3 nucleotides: TGTGCCAGCAGCTTTGCTGACAGGGTCCAGCCCCAGCATTTT. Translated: CASSFADRVQPQHF.

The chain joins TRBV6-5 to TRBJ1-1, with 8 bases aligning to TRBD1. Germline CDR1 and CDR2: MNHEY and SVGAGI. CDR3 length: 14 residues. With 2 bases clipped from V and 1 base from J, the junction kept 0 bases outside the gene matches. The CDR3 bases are TGTGCCAGCAGTTACGGGACAGGGAACACTGAAGCTTTCTTT. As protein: CASSYGTGNTEAFF.

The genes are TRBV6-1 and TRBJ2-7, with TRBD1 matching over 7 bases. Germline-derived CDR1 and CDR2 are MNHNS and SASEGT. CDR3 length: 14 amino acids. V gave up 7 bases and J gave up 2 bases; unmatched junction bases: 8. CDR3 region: CASITTGVPYEQYF. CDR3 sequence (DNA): TGTGCCAGCATTACTACAGGGGTCCCCTACGAGCAGTACTTC.

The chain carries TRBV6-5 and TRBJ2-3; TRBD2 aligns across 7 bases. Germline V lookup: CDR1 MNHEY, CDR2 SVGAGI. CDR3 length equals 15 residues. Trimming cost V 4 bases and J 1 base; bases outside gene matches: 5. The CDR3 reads CASSWSSGRTDTQYF. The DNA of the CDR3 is TGTGCCAGCAGTTGGTCTAGCGGACGCACAGATACGCAGTATTTT.